Listed below are T cell receptor beta chains from one sample, sequenced in a study of T cell responses to AZD1222 COVID-19 vaccine. Sequencing was performed with immunoSEQ multiplex PCR; in TCRdb, only in-frame clones are kept and a portion is missing. Of tens of thousands of clones listed, 60% to 85% were seen once; the top ten hold 6% to 7%. The sequences come from peripheral blood, collected on day 0 of AZD1222 vaccination. These TCRs come from an adult in good health. The CDR3 runs from the conserved cysteine through the conserved F or W. A D gene is named only where the DNA matches it firmly. Clone size appears in some rows only: once, few, many, or a class for an expanded clone.

TRBJ2-2 | TRBV2 | - | - | CASSARGSDTGELFF | TGTGCCAGCAGTGCGAGAGGGTCGGACACCGGGGAGCTGTTTTTT
TRBJ1-4 | TRBV11-2 | - | once | CASSLPGATEKLFF | TGTGCCAGCAGCTTACCGGGGGCGACGGAAAAACTGTTTTTT
TRBJ1-2 | TRBV19 | TRBD1 | - | CASRTRDRGRDYGYTF | TGTGCCAGTAGGACCCGGGACAGGGGGCGCGACTATGGCTACACCTTC
TRBJ2-2 | TRBV7-9 | TRBD2 | - | CASSLPSGGWTGELFF | TGTGCCAGCAGCTTACCTAGCGGGGGTTGGACCGGGGAGCTGTTTTTT
TRBJ2-3 | TRBV19 | TRBD2 | - | CASSSGAGGLTDTQYF | TGTGCCAGTAGTTCCGGAGCGGGAGGCCTCACAGATACGCAGTATTTT
TRBJ1-6 | TRBV27 | - | - | CASMDNNTPLHF | TGTGCCAGCATGGATAATAACACACCCCTCCACTTT
TRBJ1-1 | TRBV4-1 | - | - | CASSLGQNTEAFF | TGCGCCAGCAGCCTAGGACAGAACACTGAAGCTTTCTTT
TRBJ2-1 | TRBV10-3 | TRBD1 | - | CAIRAGQGSHNEQFF | TGTGCCATCAGAGCGGGACAGGGGAGCCACAATGAGCAGTTCTTC
TRBJ2-1 | TRBV27 | TRBD2 | - | CASRTSGGYNEQFF | TGTGCCAGTAGGACTAGCGGGGGGTACAATGAGCAGTTCTTC
TRBJ2-2 | TRBV19 | - | once | CASSIKAVTGELFF | TGTGCCAGTAGTATTAAGGCGGTTACCGGGGAGCTGTTTTTT
TRBJ2-1 | TRBV11-3 | TRBD1 | - | CASSSLGTGGKNEQFF | TGTGCCAGCAGCTCCCTTGGGACAGGGGGTAAGAATGAGCAGTTCTTC
TRBJ2-2 | TRBV20-1 | - | - | CSASKGRGTGELFF | TGCAGTGCTAGTAAGGGGCGAGGCACCGGGGAGCTGTTTTTT
TRBJ1-2 | TRBV7-2 | TRBD1 | - | CASSLGQGEGYTF | TGTGCCAGCAGCTTAGGACAGGGTGAAGGCTACACCTTC
TRBJ1-5 | TRBV10-3 | TRBD1 | - | CAISWTGGREPQHF | TGTGCCATCAGCTGGACAGGAGGTAGGGAGCCCCAGCATTTT
TRBJ2-1 | TRBV2 | TRBD1 | - | CASSARQGQVDEQFF | TGTGCCAGCAGTGCAAGACAGGGTCAGGTGGATGAGCAGTTCTTC
TRBJ1-4 | TRBV30 | - | - | CAWSSRATNEKLFF | TGTGCCTGGAGCAGCAGAGCAACTAATGAAAAACTGTTTTTT
TRBJ1-2 | TRBV7-9 | - | - | CASSLQTNWGYGYTF | TGTGCCAGCAGCCTCCAAACTAACTGGGGGTATGGCTACACCTTC
TRBJ2-3 | TRBV5-1 | - | - | CASSLGDTDTQYF | TGCGCCAGCAGCCTCGGGGACACAGATACGCAGTATTTT
TRBJ2-7 | TRBV28 | TRBD2 | - | CASSLTKGLAVYEQYF | TGTGCCAGCAGTTTAACAAAGGGACTAGCGGTCTACGAGCAGTACTTC
TRBJ2-2 | TRBV6-2/TRBV6-3 | - | - | CASSSHGGPTNTGELFF | TGTGCCAGCAGTTCCCACGGGGGGCCGACGAACACCGGGGAGCTGTTTTTT
TRBJ1-2 | TRBV19 | - | - | CASTRGGGYGYTF | TGTGCCAGTACCCGCGGCGGGGGTTATGGCTACACCTTC
TRBJ2-7 | TRBV28 | - | - | CASRPTGKDYEQYF | TGTGCCAGCAGACCCACAGGGAAGGACTACGAGCAGTACTTC
TRBJ1-4 | TRBV5-1 | - | few | CASSLASPGDEKLFF | TGCGCCAGCAGCCTTGCGTCACCAGGGGATGAAAAACTGTTTTTT
TRBJ1-2 | TRBV28 | - | - | CASSLDSYGYTF | TGTGCCAGCAGCCTGGACAGCTATGGCTACACCTTC
TRBJ1-1 | TRBV6-5 | - | - | CASSYSGSGTEAFF | TGTGCCAGCAGTTACTCCGGGTCGGGCACTGAAGCTTTCTTT
TRBJ1-1 | TRBV23-1 | - | - | CASSPNVAGNFLAFF | TGCGCCAGCAGCCCGAACGTGGCAGGGAATTTTTTAGCTTTCTTT
TRBJ2-3 | TRBV28 | - | - | CASSLAGETDTQYF | TGTGCCAGCAGCCTAGCTGGGGAAACAGATACGCAGTATTTT
TRBJ2-3 | TRBV6-4 | - | - | CASSDSGLSTDTQYF | TGTGCCAGCAGTGACTCGGGACTTAGCACAGATACGCAGTATTTT
TRBJ2-3 | TRBV5-1 | TRBD1 | - | CASSLGQGRPGPDTQYF | TGCGCCAGCAGCTTGGGACAGGGACGACCGGGCCCAGATACGCAGTATTTT
TRBJ2-2 | TRBV5-4 | TRBD1 | medium-sized | CASSTDRVRELFF | TGTGCCAGCAGCACAGACAGGGTTAGGGAGCTGTTTTTT
TRBJ1-1 | TRBV6-1 | TRBD1 | - | CASSEGTGPNTEAFF | TGTGCCAGCAGTGAGGGGACAGGGCCGAACACTGAAGCTTTCTTT
TRBJ1-1 | TRBV18 | TRBD1 | - | CASSPPRGQGNTEAFF | TGTGCCAGCTCACCACCGCGGGGACAGGGGAACACTGAAGCTTTCTTT
TRBJ1-2 | TRBV7-2 | - | - | CASSLNPTAYGYTF | TGTGCCAGCAGCCTAAACCCGACAGCCTATGGCTACACCTTC
TRBJ1-5 | TRBV30 | - | - | CAWSDVSNQPQHF | TGTGCCTGGAGTGATGTAAGCAATCAGCCCCAGCATTTT
TRBJ2-2 | TRBV2 | TRBD1 | - | CASRGTGTNTGELFF | TGTGCCAGCAGGGGGACAGGGACGAACACCGGGGAGCTGTTTTTT
TRBJ2-7 | TRBV7-2 | TRBD2 | - | CASSSTSGRREQYF | TGTGCCAGCAGCTCGACTAGCGGGAGACGGGAGCAGTACTTC
TRBJ2-7 | TRBV27 | TRBD1 | - | CASSLGRGQGSYEQYF | TGTGCCAGCAGTTTAGGTAGGGGGCAGGGCTCCTACGAGCAGTACTTC
TRBJ2-7 | TRBV15 | - | once | CATSRDRREGYEQYF | TGTGCCACCAGCAGAGATCGCAGGGAAGGTTACGAGCAGTACTTC
TRBJ2-7 | TRBV28 | - | - | CASSPFVGAYEQYF | TGTGCCAGCAGCCCCTTTGTAGGGGCCTACGAGCAGTACTTC
TRBJ1-3 | TRBV7-8 | - | once | CASSQQTPPGNTIYF | TGTGCCAGCAGCCAGCAGACCCCCCCGGGAAACACCATATATTTT
TRBJ2-7 | TRBV5-4 | TRBD2 | - | CASSMVAGGPTYEQYF | TGTGCCAGCAGCATGGTAGCGGGAGGGCCGACCTACGAGCAGTACTTC
TRBJ2-3 | TRBV5-5 | TRBD2 | - | CASSLGLAGGPRTDTQYF | TGTGCCAGCAGCTTAGGACTAGCGGGAGGGCCCCGGACAGATACGCAGTATTTT
TRBJ2-5 | TRBV27 | - | few | CASSLTSGASKETQYF | TGTGCCAGCAGTCTAACGTCGGGAGCATCTAAAGAGACCCAGTACTTC
TRBJ2-3 | TRBV6-1 | - | - | CASSDPIQLAGADTQYF | TGTGCCAGCAGTGACCCCATCCAACTCGCCGGGGCAGATACGCAGTATTTT
TRBJ1-2 | TRBV28 | - | - | CASFRTSVYGYTF | TGTGCCAGTTTCCGGACATCCGTCTATGGCTACACCTTC
TRBJ1-1 | TRBV10-3 | - | once | CAISDEGRGATEAFF | TGTGCCATCAGTGATGAGGGGCGCGGGGCCACTGAAGCTTTCTTT